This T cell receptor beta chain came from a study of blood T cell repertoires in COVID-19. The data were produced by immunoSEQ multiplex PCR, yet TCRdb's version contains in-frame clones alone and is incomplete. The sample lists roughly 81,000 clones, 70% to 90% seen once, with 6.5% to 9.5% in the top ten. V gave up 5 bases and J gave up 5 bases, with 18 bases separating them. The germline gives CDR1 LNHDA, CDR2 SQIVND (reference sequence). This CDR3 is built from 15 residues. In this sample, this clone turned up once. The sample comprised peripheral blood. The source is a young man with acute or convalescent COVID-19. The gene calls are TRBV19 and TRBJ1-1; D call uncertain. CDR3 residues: CASSWSISKWTEAFF. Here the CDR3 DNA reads TGTGCCAGTAGTTGGTCTATCTCCAAGTGGACTGAAGCTTTCTTT.